This TCR beta chain is from a study of early T cells in non-severe SARS-CoV-2 infection. About the research overall: Sequencing input comprised bulk RNA from unsorted whole blood; chain pairing was not available.

In the library, individual cDNA molecules carried attached unique molecular identifiers. A single record per CDR3 protein comes from TCRdb applying MiXCR to the 5' RACE reads. In the table there are fewer than 75,000 distinct CDR3 sequences, 20% to 25% of which are singletons. Notes on this clonotype: Its antigen is as yet unknown.

The study's findings and limits: VDJdb matches were skewed toward anti-spike CD8 T cell responses.

Germline-derived CDR1 and CDR2 are LNHDA and SQIVND (reference sequence). This CDR3 is built from 17 residues. Trimming removed 2 bases at V and 1 base at J, with 15 bases between. The source of this sequence is an adult who was a healthcare worker with PCR-confirmed SARS-CoV-2 infection or an uninfected control (not recorded which). This chain uses TRBV19 with TRBJ2-1; D might be TRBD2 (6 bases). Sequencing was performed on whole blood, taken at baseline. The CDR3 protein is CASSIPLGAGSYNEQFF. The DNA for the CDR3 is TGTGCCAGTAGTATACCCCTAGGGGCGGGGTCCTACAATGAGCAGTTCTTC. The full variable domain, rest sourced from reference TRBV19 and TRBJ2-1, is DGGITQSPKYLFRKEGQNVTLSCEQNLNHDAMYWYRQDPGQGLRLIYYSQIVNDFQKGDIAEGYSVSREKKESFPLTVTSAQKNPTAFYLCASSIPLGAGSYNEQFFGPGTRLTVL.